The T cell receptor (beta chain) described here comes from a study of blood T cell repertoires in COVID-19. Germline CDR1 LGHDT, CDR2 YNNKEL (reference sequence). Trimming cost V 7 bases and J 2 bases, with 5 bases left between them. The CDR3 consists of 11 residues. Sequencing was performed with immunoSEQ multiplex PCR; in TCRdb, only in-frame clones are kept and a portion is missing. Of 130,000 or so clones listed, more than 80% are singletons. The chain has TRBV3-1 (or the pseudogene TRBV3-2) and TRBJ2-5, with no clear D. The sample taken for sequencing was peripheral blood. This TCR was sampled from a woman aged 55 to 70 with acute or convalescent COVID-19. The CDR3 sequence is CASTSQETQYF. The CDR3 nucleotides read TGTGCCAGCACTTCGCAAGAGACCCAGTACTTC.